This TCR beta chain was captured by sequencing in a study of metastatic and nonmetastatic thyroid tumors. Turning to the study itself: Blood and tumor or nodule tissue repertoires from malignant and benign thyroid patients were compared. Study-wide results and limits: Across blood and tumor, TCR beta diversity in malignant thyroid tumors was reportedly significantly higher than in benign nodules.

In the study's own analysis: A classifier for distant metastasis in papillary thyroid cancer was constructed using CDR3 differences observed across clinicopathological groups. TCRdb ran MiXCR on the PCR reads. TCRdb, not the original authors, processed these V and J calls. Of some 25,000 clones in the sample, around 20% are singletons; the top ten hold roughly a quarter. In its sample, this clone was seen many times. Its antigen is not identified. Germline CDR1 MNHEY, CDR2 SVGEGT. This CDR3 region has 13 residues. V lost 4 bases to trimming and J lost 3 bases, with 7 bases between them. All patients reached thyroid surgery having received no treatment beforehand.

What was sequenced was blood. This chain joins TRBV6-2 or TRBV6-3 and TRBJ2-1, with a tentative D call TRBD2 (5 bases). This TCR was recovered from a male donor with papillary thyroid cancer or a benign thyroid nodule (not recorded which). Some clones in this sample may be carry-over from other donors' samples. The CDR3 loop reads CASSFRDYNEQFF. Here the CDR3 DNA reads TGTGCCAGCAGTTTCCGGGACTACAATGAGCAGTTCTTC.